These 4 T cell receptor beta chains were sequenced from one sample in a study of response to subunit inactivated influenza vaccine. Via MiXCR, TCRdb re-called the RT-PCR reads, giving one row per CDR3 protein. The sample has about 480,000 distinct CDR3 sequences; about 10% are singletons. This sample comprised PBMCs from blood, obtained about 40 days after vaccination. Receptors originate from a man in his fifties or sixties who received an inactivated influenza vaccine.

This CDR3 reads CASTPEGSITTQGYTF. DNA of the CDR3: TGTGCCAGCACCCCCGAGGGTTCCATAACCACTCAAGGCTACACCTTC. V gene TRBV12-3 or TRBV12-4 combines with J gene TRBJ1-2; D is unclear. V shed 7 bases and J shed 8 bases, with 26 bases lying between them. The CDR3 spans 16 residues.

This clonotype was picked up a small number of times. CDR3 DNA: TGTGCCTCCTATGGAGGTCAGCCCCAGCATTTT. It encodes CASYGGQPQHF. The chain joins TRBV6-1 to TRBJ1-5; D remains unclear. V lost 11 bases and J lost 6, with 11 bases in between. Germline CDR1 reads MNHNS; CDR2 reads SASEGT. This CDR3 is 11 amino acids long.

This clonotype was detected a few times. This chain joins TRBV5-1 and TRBJ2-1, with D perhaps matching TRBD1 (6 bases). CDR3 length: 15 residues. Germline loops: CDR1 SGHRS, CDR2 YFSETQ. Trimming removed 0 bases at V and 2 bases at J, with 9 bases between. The CDR3 loop is CASSLVQGAYNEQFF. Written as DNA, the CDR3 is TGCGCCAGCAGCTTGGTACAGGGCGCCTACAATGAGCAGTTCTTC.

This sequence joins TRBV7-9 and TRBJ2-7; D unresolved. The CDR3 is made up of 11 amino acids. Germline assignment: CDR1 SEHNR and CDR2 FQNEAQ (reference sequence). V was clipped by 5 bases and J by 7 bases, with 9 bases between them. The CDR3 DNA reads as TGTGCCAGCAGCCGTTCCAGAGAGCAGTACTTC. Translated, it gives CASSRSREQYF.